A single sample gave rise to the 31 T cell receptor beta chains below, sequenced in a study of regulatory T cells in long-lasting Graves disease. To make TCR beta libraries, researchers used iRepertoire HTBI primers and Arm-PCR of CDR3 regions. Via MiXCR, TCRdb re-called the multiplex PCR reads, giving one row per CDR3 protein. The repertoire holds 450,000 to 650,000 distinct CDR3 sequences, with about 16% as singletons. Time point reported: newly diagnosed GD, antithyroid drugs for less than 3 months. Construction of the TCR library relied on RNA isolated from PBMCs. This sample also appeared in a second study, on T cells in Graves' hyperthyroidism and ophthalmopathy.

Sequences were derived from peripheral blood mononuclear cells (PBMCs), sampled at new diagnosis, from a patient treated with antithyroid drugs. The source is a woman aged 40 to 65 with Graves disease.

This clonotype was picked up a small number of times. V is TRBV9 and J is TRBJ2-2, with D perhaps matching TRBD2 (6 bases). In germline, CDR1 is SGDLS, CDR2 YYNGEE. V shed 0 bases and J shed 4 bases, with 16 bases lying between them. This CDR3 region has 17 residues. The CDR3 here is CASSVAGGQGSTGELFF. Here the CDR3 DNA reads TGTGCCAGCAGCGTAGCAGGAGGGCAGGGTTCCACCGGGGAGCTGTTTTTT.

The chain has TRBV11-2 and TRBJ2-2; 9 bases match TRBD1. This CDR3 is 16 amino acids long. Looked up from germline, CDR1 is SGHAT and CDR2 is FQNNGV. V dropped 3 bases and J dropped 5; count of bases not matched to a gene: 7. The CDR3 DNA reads TGTGCCAGCAGCTTCGCGCTCGGGACAGGGACCGGGGAGCTGTTTTTT. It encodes CASSFALGTGTGELFF.

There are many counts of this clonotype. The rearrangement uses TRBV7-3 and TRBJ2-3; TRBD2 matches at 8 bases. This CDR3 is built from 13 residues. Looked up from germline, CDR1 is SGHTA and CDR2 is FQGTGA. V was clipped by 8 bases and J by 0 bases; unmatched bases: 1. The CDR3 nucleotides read TGTGCCAGCGGCGGGGGGAGCACAGATACGCAGTATTTT. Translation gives CASGGGSTDTQYF.

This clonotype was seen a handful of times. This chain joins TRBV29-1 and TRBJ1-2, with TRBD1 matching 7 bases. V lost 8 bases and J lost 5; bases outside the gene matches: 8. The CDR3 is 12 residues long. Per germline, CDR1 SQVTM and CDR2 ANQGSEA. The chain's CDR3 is CSYAPGGYGYTF. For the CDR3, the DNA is TGCAGCTACGCCCCAGGGGGGTATGGCTACACCTTC.

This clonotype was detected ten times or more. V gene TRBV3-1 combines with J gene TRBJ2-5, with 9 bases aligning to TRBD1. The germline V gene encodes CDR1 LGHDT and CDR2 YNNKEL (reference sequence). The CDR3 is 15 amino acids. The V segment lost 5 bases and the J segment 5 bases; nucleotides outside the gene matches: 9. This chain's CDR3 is CASSDSQGAYETQYF. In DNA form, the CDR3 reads TGTGCCAGCAGCGATTCACAGGGGGCCTACGAGACCCAGTACTTC.

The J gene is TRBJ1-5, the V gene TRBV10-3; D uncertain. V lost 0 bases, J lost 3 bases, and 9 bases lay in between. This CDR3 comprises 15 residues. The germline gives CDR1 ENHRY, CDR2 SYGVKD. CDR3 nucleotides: TGTGCCATCAGTGAGTCGCGAGGATACAATCAGCCCCAGCATTTT. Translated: CAISESRGYNQPQHF.

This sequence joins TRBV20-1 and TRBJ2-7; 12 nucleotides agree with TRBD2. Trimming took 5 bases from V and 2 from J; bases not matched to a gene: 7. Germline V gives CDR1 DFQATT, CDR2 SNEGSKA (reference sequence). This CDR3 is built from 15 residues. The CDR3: CSAARTSGNPYEQYF. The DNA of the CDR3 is TGCAGTGCTGCCCGGACTAGCGGGAATCCCTACGAGCAGTACTTC.

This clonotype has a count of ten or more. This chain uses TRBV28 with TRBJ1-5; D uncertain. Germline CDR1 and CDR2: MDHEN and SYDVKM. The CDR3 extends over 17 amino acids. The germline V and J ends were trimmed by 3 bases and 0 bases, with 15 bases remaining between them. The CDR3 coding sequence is TGTGCCAGCAGTTTCCCCCGAGGTGGGAATAGCAATCAGCCCCAGCATTTT. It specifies CASSFPRGGNSNQPQHF.

Here the CDR3 DNA reads TGTGCCAGCAGGCTAGGGGCAGCACACAACCAGCCCCAGCATTTT. Its translation is CASRLGAAHNQPQHF. The rearrangement joins TRBV28 to TRBJ1-5; perhaps TRBD1 as D (5 bases). CDR3 size: 15 residues. The ends were cut back, 6 bases at V and 7 bases at J, with 19 bases in the middle. The germline gives CDR1 MDHEN, CDR2 SYDVKM.

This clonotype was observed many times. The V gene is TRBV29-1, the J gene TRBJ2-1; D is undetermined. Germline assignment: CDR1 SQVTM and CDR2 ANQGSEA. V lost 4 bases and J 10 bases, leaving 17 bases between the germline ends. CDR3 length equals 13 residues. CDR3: CSVAGRATGEQFF. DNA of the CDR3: TGCAGCGTTGCCGGCCGCGCAACTGGGGAGCAGTTCTTC.

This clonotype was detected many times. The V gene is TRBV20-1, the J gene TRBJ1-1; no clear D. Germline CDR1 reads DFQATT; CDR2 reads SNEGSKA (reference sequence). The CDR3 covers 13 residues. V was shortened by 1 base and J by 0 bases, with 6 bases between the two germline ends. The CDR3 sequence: CSARGRLNTEAFF. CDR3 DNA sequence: TGCAGTGCTAGAGGGCGGCTGAACACTGAAGCTTTCTTT.

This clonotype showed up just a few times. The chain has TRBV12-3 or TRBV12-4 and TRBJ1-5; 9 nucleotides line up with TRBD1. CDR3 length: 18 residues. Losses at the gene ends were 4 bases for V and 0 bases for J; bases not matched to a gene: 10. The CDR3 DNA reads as TGTGCCAGCAGTTACCGGGACAGGGCGCCTAATAGCAATCAGCCCCAGCATTTT. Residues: CASSYRDRAPNSNQPQHF.

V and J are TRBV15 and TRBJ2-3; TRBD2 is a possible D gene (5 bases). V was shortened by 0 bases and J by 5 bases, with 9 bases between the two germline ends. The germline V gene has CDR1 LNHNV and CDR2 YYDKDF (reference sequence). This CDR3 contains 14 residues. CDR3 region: CATSRERAVDTQYF. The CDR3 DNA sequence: TGTGCCACCAGCAGAGAGAGGGCGGTAGATACGCAGTATTTT. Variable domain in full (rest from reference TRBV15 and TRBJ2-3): DAMVIQNPRYQVTQFGKPVTLSCSQTLNHNVMYWYQQKSSQAPKLLFHYYDKDFNNEADTPDNFQSRRPNTSFCFLDIRSPGLGDTAMYLCATSRERAVDTQYFGPGTRLTVL.

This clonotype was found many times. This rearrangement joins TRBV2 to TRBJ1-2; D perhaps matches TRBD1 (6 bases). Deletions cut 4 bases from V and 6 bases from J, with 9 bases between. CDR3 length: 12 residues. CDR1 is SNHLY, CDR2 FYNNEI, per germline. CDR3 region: CASSVTGNGYTF. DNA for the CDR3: TGTGCCAGCAGTGTTACAGGGAATGGCTACACCTTC.

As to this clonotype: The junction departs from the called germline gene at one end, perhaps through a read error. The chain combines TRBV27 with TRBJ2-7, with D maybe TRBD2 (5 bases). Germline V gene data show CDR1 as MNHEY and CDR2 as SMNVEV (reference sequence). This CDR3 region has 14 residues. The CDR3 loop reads CAGSPGGQAYEQYF. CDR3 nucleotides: TGTGCCGGCAGCCCCGGCGGGCAAGCCTACGAGCAGTACTTC.

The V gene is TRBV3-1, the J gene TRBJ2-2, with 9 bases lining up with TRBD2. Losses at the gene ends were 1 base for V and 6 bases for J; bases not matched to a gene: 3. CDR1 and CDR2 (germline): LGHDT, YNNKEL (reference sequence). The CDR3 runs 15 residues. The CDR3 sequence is CASSQAGLAAGELFF. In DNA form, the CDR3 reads TGTGCCAGCAGCCAAGCGGGACTAGCAGCCGGGGAGCTGTTTTTT.

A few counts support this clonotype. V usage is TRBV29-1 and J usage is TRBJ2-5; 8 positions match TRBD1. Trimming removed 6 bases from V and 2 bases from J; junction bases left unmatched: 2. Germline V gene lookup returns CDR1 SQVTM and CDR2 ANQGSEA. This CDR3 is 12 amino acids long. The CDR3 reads CSVRTGQETQYF. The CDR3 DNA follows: TGCAGCGTCAGGACAGGGCAAGAGACCCAGTACTTC.

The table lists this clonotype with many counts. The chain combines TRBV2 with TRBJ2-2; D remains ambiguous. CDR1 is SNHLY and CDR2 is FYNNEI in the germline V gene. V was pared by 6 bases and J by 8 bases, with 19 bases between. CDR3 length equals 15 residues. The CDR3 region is CASSEKGYPKGELFF. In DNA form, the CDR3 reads TGTGCCAGCAGCGAAAAGGGCTACCCGAAAGGGGAGCTGTTTTTT.

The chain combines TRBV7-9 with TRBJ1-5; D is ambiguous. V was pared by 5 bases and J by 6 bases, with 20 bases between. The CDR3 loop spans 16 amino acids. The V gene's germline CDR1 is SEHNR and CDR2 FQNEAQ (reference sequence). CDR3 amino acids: CASSPIGVGKSQPQHF. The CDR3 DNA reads TGTGCCAGCAGCCCCATTGGGGTCGGGAAGTCTCAGCCCCAGCATTTT.

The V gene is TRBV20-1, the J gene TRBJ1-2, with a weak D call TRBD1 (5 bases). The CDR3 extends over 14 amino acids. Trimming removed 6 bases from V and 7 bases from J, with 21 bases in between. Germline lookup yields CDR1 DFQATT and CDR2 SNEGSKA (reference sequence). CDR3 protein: CSAPGQGGQSGYTF. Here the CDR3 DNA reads TGCAGTGCCCCGGGGCAGGGAGGTCAGAGTGGCTACACCTTC.

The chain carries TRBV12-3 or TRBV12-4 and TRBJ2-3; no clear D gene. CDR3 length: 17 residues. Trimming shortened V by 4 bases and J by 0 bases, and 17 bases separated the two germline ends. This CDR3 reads CASSSVIPTTSTDTQYF. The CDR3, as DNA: TGTGCCAGCAGTTCAGTGATCCCGACAACTAGCACAGATACGCAGTATTTT.

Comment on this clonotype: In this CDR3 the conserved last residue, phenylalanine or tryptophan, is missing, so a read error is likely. DNA for the CDR3: TGCAGCGGACAGCCTGGGATCCCAGATACGCAGTATTCT. The encoded protein is CSGQPGIPDTQYS. The chain combines TRBV29-1 with TRBJ2-3; perhaps TRBD1 as D (5 bases). Germline V gene lookup returns CDR1 SQVTM and CDR2 ANQGSEA. Trimming left V 7 bases short and J 4 bases short, with 15 bases between. The CDR3 runs to 13 residues.

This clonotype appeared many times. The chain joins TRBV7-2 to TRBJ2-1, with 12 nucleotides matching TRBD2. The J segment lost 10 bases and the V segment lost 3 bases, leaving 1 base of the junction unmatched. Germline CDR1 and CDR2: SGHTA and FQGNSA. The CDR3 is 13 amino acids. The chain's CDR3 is CASSLGLAGEQFF. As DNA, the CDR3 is TGTGCCAGCAGCTTGGGACTAGCGGGCGAGCAGTTCTTC.

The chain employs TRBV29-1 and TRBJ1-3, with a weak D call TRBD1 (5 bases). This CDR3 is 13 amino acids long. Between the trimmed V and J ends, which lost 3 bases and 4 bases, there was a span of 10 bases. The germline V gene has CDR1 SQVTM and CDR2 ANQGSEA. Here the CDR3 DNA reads TGCAGCGTTGAGCAGGGAGGAGGAAACACCATATATTTT. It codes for CSVEQGGGNTIYF.

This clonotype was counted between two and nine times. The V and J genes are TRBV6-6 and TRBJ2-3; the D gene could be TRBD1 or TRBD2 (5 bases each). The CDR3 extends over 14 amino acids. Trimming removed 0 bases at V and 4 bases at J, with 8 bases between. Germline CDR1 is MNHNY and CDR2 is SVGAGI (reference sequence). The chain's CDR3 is CASSYSGVADTQYF. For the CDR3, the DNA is TGTGCCAGCAGTTACTCGGGGGTGGCAGATACGCAGTATTTT.

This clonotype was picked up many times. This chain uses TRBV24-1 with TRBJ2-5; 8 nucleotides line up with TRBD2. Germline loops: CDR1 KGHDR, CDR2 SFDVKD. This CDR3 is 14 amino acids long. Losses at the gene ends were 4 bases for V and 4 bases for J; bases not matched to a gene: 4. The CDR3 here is CATSEPGLAETQYF. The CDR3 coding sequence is TGTGCCACCAGTGAACCCGGACTAGCAGAGACCCAGTACTTC.

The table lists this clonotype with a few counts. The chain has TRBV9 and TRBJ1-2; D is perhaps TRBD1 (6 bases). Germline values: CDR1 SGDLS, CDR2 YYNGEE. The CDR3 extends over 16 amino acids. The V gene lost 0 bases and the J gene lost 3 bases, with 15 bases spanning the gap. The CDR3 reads CASSVDGGAFDYGYTF. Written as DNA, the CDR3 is TGTGCCAGCAGCGTAGACGGGGGCGCTTTCGACTATGGCTACACCTTC.

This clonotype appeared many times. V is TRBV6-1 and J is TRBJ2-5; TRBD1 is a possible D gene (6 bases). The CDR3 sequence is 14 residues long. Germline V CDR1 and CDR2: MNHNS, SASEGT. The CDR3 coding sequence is TGTGCTACACGGACGTCGACAGGACGGGAGACCCAGTACTTC. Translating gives CATRTSTGRETQYF.

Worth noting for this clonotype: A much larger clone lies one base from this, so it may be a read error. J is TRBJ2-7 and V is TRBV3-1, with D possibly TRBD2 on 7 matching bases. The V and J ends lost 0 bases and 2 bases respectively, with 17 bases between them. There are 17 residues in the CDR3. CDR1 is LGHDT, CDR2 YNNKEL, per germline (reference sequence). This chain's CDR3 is CASSQEGGGASAYEQYF. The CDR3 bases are TGTGCCAGCAGCCAAGAAGGGGGAGGGGCGAGCGCCTACGAGCAGTACTTC.

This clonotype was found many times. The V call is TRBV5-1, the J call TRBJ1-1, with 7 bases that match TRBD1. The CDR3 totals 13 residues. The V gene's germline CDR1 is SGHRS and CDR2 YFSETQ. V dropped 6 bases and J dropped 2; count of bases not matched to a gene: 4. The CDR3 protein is CASTGQDNTEAFF. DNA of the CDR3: TGCGCCAGCACTGGACAGGACAACACTGAAGCTTTCTTT.

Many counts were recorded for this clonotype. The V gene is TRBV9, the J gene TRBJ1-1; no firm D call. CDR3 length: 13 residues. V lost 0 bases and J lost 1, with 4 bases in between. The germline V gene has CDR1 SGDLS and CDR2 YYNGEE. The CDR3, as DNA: TGTGCCAGCAGCGTAGCTCAGAACACTGAAGCTTTCTTT. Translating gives CASSVAQNTEAFF.